This TCR beta chain was sequenced in a study of OX40 agonist ivuxolimab in advanced cancers. Study context: Patients were treated with ivuxolimab, an agonistic anti-OX40 (CD134) antibody.

Notes on the study in general: Averaging showed that CD8+ T cells had more expanded clones than CD4+ did. Both CD4+ and CD8+ T cell populations in blood had undergone clonal expansion by week 6 at 0.1 to 3.0 mg/kg.

In regard to this clone: Its antigen is as yet unknown.

The protocol was immunoSEQ multiplex PCR, while the TCRdb copy is restricted to in-frame clones and leaves out a portion. The sample shows approximately 21,000 clones, approximately 87% of them seen only once. Patients with autoimmune history or systemic immunosuppression were excluded. The V and J ends lost 5 bases and 3 bases, in that order; junction bases with no gene match: 4. The CDR3 spans 14 residues. The germline CDR1 and CDR2 sequences are SGHVS and FQNEAQ. The chain has TRBV7-8 and TRBJ1-3; 7 bases align to TRBD1. Material: CD4+ or CD8+ T cells sorted from blood, obtained in a trial of the OX40 agonist ivuxolimab. The receptor was isolated from an adult with an advanced solid tumor such as melanoma, head and neck, liver or kidney cancer. The CDR3 spells CASSQTGSGNTIYF. The DNA for the CDR3 is TGTGCCAGCAGCCAGACAGGGAGTGGAAACACCATATATTTT. Drawing the rest from reference TRBV7-8 and TRBJ1-3, the complete variable domain is GAGVSQSPRYKVAKRGQDVALRCDPISGHVSLFWYQQALGQGPEFLTYFQNEAQLDKSGLPSDRFFAERPEGSVSTLKIQRTQQEDSAVYLCASSQTGSGNTIYFGEGSWLTVV.